The TCR beta chain under discussion was sequenced for a study of shared clonotypes between healthy human individuals. Remarks on this clone: As yet, its antigen is unknown.

General study results and limits: Naive CD4 clonotypes were shared across several donors at about 5%.

The protocol was immunoSEQ multiplex PCR, while the TCRdb copy is restricted to in-frame clones and leaves out a portion. The sample lists millions of clones, around 94% seen once, with around 0.15% in the top ten. The CDR3 consists of 20 residues. Germline V gives CDR1 SGHRS, CDR2 YFSETQ. V gave up 4 bases and J gave up 0 bases; unmatched junction bases: 14. The clonotype was recovered from a man aged 18 to 29 in good health. Input material: naive CD4+ T cells sorted from blood. Subset of the sample: CD45RA+ positively selected. The chain is built from TRBV5-1 and TRBJ2-7; TRBD2 agrees at 15 bases. The CDR3, as DNA: TGCGCCAGCAGCCAGCCGGGACTAGCGGGGGGCCTGGGGAGCTCCTACGAGCAGTACTTC. Translating it yields CASSQPGLAGGLGSSYEQYF.